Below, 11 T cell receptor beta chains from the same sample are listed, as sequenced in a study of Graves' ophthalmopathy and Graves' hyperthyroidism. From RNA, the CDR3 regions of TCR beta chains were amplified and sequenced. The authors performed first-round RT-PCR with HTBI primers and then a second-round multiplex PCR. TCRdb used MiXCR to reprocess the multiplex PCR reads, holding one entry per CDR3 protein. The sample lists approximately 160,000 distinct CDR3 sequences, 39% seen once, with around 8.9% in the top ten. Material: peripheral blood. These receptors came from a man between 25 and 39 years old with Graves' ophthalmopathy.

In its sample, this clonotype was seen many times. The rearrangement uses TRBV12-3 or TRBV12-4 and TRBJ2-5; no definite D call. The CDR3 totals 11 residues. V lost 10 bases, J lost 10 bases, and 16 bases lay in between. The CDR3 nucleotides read TGTGCCATTTTTAGGGCCCACAACCAGTACTTC. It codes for CAIFRAHNQYF.

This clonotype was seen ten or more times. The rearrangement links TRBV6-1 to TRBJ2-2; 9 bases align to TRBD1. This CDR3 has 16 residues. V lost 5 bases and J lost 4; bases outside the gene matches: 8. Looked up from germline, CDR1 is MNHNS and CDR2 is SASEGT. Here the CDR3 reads CASSPLTGGSTGELFF. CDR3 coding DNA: TGTGCCAGCAGTCCCCTGACAGGGGGTAGCACCGGGGAGCTGTTTTTT.

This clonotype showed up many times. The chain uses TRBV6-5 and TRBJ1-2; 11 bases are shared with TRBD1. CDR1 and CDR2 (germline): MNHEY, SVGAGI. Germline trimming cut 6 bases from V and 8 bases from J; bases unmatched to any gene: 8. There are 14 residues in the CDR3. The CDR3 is CASRRGQGGHGYTF. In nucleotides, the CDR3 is TGTGCCAGCAGAAGGGGACAGGGGGGTCACGGCTACACCTTC.

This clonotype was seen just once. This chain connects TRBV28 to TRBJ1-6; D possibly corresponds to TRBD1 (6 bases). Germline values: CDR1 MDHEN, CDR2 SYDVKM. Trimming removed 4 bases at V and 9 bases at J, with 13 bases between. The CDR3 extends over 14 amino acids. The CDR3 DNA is TGTGCCAGCAGTTGGAACAGGGCCGGTTCACCCCTCCACTTT. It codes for CASSWNRAGSPLHF.

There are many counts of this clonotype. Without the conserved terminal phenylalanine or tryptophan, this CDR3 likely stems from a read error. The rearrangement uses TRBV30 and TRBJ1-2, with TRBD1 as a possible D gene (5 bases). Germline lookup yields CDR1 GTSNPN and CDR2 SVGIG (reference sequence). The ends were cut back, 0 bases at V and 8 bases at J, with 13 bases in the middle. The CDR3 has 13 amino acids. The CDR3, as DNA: TGTGCCTGGAGTGTATCGGGGACTGTAGGCTACACCCTC. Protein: CAWSVSGTVGYTL.

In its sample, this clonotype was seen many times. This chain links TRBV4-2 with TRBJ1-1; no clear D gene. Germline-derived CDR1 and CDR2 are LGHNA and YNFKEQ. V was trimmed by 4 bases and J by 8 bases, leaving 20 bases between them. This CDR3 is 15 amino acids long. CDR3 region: CASSPSNLLKREAFF. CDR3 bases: TGTGCCAGCAGCCCCTCCAACCTCTTGAAGAGGGAAGCTTTCTTT.

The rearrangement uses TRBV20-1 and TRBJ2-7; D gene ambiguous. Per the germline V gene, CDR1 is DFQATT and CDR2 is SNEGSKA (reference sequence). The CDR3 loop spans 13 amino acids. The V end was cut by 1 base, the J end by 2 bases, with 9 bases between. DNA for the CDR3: TGCAGTGCTAGAGGGCAGCAACCCTACGAGCAGTACTTC. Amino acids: CSARGQQPYEQYF.

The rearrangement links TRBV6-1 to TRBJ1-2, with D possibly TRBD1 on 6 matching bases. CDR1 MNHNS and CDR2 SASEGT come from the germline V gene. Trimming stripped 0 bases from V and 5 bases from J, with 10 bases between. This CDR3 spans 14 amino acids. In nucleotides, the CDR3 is TGTGCCAGCAGTGAAGCCGGGGACATATATGGCTACACCTTC. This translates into CASSEAGDIYGYTF.

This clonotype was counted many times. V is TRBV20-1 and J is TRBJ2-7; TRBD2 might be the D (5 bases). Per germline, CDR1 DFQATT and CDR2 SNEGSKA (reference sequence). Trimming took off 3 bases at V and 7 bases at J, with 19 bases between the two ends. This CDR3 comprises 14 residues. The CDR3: CSASVPSGLREQYF. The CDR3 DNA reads TGCAGTGCTAGCGTACCCAGCGGATTGCGGGAGCAGTACTTC.

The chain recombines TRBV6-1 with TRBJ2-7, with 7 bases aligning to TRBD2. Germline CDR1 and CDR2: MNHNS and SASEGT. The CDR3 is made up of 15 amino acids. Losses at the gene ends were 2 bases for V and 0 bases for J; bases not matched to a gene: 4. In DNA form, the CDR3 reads TGTGCCAGCAGTGAATCGGCGGGAGCCTCCTACGAGCAGTACTTC. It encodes CASSESAGASYEQYF.

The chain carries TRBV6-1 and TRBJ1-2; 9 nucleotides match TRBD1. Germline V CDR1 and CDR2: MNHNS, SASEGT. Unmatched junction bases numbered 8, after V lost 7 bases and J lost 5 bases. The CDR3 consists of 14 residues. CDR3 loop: CASTAWTGVYGYTF. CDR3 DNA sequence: TGTGCCAGCACCGCGTGGACAGGGGTTTATGGCTACACCTTC.